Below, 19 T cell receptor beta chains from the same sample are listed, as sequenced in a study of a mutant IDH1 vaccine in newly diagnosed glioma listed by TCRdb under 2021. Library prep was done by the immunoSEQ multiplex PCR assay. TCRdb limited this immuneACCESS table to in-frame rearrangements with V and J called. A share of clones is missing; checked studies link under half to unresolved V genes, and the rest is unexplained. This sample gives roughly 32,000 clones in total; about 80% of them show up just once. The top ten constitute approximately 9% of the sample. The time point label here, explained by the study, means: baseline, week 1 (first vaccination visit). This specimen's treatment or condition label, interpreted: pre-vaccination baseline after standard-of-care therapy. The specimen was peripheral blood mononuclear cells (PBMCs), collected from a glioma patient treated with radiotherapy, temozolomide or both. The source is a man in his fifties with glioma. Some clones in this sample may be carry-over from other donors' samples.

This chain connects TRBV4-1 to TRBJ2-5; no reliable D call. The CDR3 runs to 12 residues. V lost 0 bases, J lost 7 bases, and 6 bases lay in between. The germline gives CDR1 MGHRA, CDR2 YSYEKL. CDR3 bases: TGCGCCAGCAGCCAAGATTCCGGGACCCAGTACTTC. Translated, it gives CASSQDSGTQYF.

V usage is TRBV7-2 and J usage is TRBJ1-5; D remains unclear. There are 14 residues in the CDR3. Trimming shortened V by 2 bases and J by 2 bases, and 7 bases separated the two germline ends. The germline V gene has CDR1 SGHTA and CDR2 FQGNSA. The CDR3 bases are TGTGCCAGCAGCTTACAAACAGGCAATCAGCCCCAGCATTTT. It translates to CASSLQTGNQPQHF.

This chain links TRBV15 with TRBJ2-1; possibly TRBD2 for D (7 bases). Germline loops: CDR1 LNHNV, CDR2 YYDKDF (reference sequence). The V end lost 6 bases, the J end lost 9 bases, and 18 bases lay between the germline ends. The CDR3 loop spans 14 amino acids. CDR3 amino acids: CATRAGAAISEQFF. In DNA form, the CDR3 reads TGTGCCACCAGGGCGGGGGCGGCTATTAGTGAGCAGTTCTTC.

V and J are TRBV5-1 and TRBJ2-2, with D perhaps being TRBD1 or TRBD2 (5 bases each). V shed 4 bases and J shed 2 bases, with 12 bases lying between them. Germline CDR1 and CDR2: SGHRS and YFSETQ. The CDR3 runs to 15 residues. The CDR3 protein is CASSTGTVNTGELFF. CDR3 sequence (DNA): TGCGCCAGCAGCACCGGGACGGTTAACACCGGGGAGCTGTTTTTT.

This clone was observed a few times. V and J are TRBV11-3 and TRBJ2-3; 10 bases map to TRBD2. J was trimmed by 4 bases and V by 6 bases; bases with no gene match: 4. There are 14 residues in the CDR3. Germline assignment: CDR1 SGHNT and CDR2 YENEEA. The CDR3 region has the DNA TGTGCCAGCAGTCTAGCGGGGGAACCAGATACGCAGTATTTT. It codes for CASSLAGEPDTQYF.

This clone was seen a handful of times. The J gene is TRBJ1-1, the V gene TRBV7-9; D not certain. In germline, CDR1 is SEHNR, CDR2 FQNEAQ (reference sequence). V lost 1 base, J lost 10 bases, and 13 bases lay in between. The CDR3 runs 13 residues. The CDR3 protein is CASSLDPATIAFF. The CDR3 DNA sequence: TGTGCCAGCAGCTTAGACCCGGCCACGATAGCTTTCTTT.

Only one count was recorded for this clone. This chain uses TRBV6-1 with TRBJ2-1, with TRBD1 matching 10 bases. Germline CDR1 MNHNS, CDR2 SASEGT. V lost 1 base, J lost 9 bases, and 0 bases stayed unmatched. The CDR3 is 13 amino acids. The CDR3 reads CASSEGTGGEQFF. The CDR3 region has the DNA TGTGCCAGCAGTGAAGGGACAGGGGGTGAGCAGTTCTTC.

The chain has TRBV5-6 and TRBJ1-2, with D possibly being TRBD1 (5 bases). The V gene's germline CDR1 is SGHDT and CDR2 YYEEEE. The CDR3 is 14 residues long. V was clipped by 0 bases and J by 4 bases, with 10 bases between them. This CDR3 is CASSLERGSYGYTF. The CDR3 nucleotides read TGTGCCAGCAGCTTGGAGCGGGGGTCCTATGGCTACACCTTC.

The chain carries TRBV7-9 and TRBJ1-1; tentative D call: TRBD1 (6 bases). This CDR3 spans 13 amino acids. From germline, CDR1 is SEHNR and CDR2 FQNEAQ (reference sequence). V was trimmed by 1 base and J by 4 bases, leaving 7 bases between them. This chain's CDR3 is CASSLEGGTEAFF. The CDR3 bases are TGTGCCAGCAGCTTAGAAGGGGGCACTGAAGCTTTCTTT.

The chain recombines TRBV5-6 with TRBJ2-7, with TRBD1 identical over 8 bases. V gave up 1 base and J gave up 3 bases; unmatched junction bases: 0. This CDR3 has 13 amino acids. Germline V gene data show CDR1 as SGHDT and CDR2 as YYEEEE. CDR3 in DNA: TGTGCCAGCAGCTTGACAGGGGGCTACGAGCAGTACTTC. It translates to CASSLTGGYEQYF.

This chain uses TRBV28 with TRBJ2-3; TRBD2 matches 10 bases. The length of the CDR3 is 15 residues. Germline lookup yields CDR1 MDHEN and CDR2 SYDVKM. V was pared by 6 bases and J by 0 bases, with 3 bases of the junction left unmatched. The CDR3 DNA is TGTGCCAGCAGGCTAGCGGGAGCTAGCACAGATACGCAGTATTTT. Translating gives CASRLAGASTDTQYF.

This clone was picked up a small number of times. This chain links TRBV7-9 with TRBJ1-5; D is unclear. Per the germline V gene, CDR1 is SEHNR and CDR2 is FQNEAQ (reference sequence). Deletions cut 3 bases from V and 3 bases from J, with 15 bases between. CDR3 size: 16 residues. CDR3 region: CASSFRYRGHNQPQHF. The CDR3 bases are TGTGCCAGCAGCTTTCGCTATCGAGGTCACAATCAGCCCCAGCATTTT.

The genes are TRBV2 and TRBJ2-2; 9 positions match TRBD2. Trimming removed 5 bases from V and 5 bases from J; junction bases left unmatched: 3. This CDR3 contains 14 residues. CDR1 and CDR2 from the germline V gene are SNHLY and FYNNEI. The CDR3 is CASSILAGTGELFF. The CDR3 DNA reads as TGTGCCAGCAGTATCCTAGCGGGGACCGGGGAGCTGTTTTTT.

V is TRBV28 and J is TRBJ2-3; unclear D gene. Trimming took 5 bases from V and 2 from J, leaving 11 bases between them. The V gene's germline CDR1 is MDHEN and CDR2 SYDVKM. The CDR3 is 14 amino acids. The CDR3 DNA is TGTGCCAGCAGTCTCACCTCCGTCACAGATACGCAGTATTTT. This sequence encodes CASSLTSVTDTQYF.

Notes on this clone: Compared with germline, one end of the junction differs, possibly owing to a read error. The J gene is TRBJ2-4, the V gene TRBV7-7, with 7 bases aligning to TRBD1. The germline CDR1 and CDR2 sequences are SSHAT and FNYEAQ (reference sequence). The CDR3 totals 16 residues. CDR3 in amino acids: CASSRTGEKAKNIQYF. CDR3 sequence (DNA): TGTGCTAGCAGCAGGACAGGCGAAAAAGCCAAAAACATTCAGTACTTC.

CDR3 DNA sequence: TGTGCCAGCTCTCCCACCCCCGGCGGAACCGGGGCCAACGTCCTGACTTTC. It specifies CASSPTPGGTGANVLTF. This chain joins TRBV18 and TRBJ2-6; D unclear. Germline V gene sequence: CDR1 KGHSH, CDR2 LQKENI. The CDR3 is 17 residues long. The V and J ends lost 6 bases and 4 bases respectively, with 19 bases between them.

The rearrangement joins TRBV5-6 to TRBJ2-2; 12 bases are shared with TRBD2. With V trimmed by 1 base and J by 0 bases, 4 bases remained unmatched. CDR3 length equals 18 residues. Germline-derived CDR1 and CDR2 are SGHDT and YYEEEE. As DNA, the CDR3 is TGTGCCAGCAGCTTGCGGCTAGCGGGGGGGGCGAACACCGGGGAGCTGTTTTTT. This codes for CASSLRLAGGANTGELFF.

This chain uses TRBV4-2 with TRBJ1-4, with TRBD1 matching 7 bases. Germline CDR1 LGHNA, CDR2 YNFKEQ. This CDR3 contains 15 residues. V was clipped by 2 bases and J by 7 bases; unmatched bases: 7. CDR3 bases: TGTGCCAGCAGCCAAACGGGCAGGGGGGGTGAAAAACTGTTTTTT. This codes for CASSQTGRGGEKLFF.

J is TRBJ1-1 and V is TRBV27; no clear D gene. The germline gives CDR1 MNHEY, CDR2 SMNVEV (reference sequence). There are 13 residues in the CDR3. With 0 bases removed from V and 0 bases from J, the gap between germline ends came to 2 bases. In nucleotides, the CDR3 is TGTGCCAGCAGTTTATCTATGAACACTGAAGCTTTCTTT. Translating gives CASSLSMNTEAFF.